One sample yielded the 15 T cell receptor beta chains listed below, sequenced in a study of identical twins. One entry per CDR3 protein results from TCRdb running MiXCR on the 5' RACE reads. The sample has 600,000 to 800,000 distinct CDR3 sequences; roughly 20% are singletons. These data were also filed under a second study, of T cells expressing NK-cell markers.

Material: PBMCs. These TCRs come from a woman aged 18-29 years in good health.

This chain connects TRBV20-1 to TRBJ2-7; 10 bases map to TRBD1. V shed 2 bases and J 7 bases; nucleotides not matched to a gene: 8. The CDR3 is made up of 14 amino acids. CDR1 is DFQATT, CDR2 SNEGSKA, per germline (reference sequence). CDR3 amino acids: CSARRSGTGEEQYF. The CDR3 DNA sequence: TGCAGTGCTAGAAGATCCGGGACAGGGGAAGAGCAGTACTTC.

The chain joins TRBV14 to TRBJ2-7, with 8 nucleotides matching TRBD2. V trimming: 0 bases; J trimming: 2 bases; junction bases outside the gene matches: 6. Germline CDR1 and CDR2: SGHDN and FVKESK. This CDR3 is 16 amino acids long. The CDR3 spells CASSQDPGGPPYEQYF. The CDR3 DNA sequence: TGTGCCAGCAGCCAAGACCCGGGGGGGCCTCCCTACGAGCAGTACTTC.

This clonotype was counted a few times. The chain carries TRBV5-1 and TRBJ2-7; 9 nucleotides line up with TRBD1. In germline, CDR1 is SGHRS, CDR2 YFSETQ. This CDR3 has 14 amino acids. V gave up 5 bases and J gave up 5 bases; unmatched junction bases: 8. This CDR3 reads CASSGDRGNDEQYF. CDR3 nucleotide sequence: TGCGCCAGCAGTGGCGACAGGGGGAATGACGAGCAGTACTTC.

This clonotype was picked up a small number of times. The chain has TRBV7-8 and TRBJ2-4; D is undetermined. The CDR3 consists of 12 residues. CDR1 and CDR2 from the germline V gene are SGHVS and FQNEAQ. Trimming pared 4 bases from V and 7 bases from J, leaving 8 bases between. The CDR3 region has the DNA TGTGCCAGCAGCTCACATGAGAACATTCAGTACTTC. Protein: CASSSHENIQYF.

This clonotype has just a few counts. V is TRBV20-1 and J is TRBJ2-4, with 9 positions matching TRBD2. The length of the CDR3 is 17 residues. Trimming took 1 base from V and 2 from J; bases not matched to a gene: 9. Germline V gene data show CDR1 as DFQATT and CDR2 as SNEGSKA (reference sequence). The CDR3 reads CSARVTGGRATKNIQYF. Here the CDR3 DNA reads TGCAGTGCTAGAGTCACGGGCGGGAGGGCCACCAAAAACATTCAGTACTTC.

This clonotype was detected ten times or more. CDR3 DNA: TGTGCCAGCAGCTACCCCGGCCTGGGGGAGACCCAGTACTTC. It specifies CASSYPGLGETQYF. The rearrangement joins TRBV6-5 to TRBJ2-5; D is undetermined. The CDR3 extends over 14 amino acids. Trimming pared 6 bases from V and 5 bases from J, leaving 16 bases between. CDR1 MNHEY and CDR2 SVGAGI come from the germline V gene.

The J gene is TRBJ1-5, the V gene TRBV12-5; 7 bases line up with TRBD1. Germline V gives CDR1 LGHNT, CDR2 FRNRAP. V shed 1 base, J shed 4 bases, and the junction held 4 bases outside the gene matches. CDR3 size: 15 residues. In DNA, the CDR3 is TGTGCTAGTGGTTTGGGGCTGACAGGGAATCAGCCCCAGCATTTT. It is translated as CASGLGLTGNQPQHF.

This clonotype occurred a few times. The genes are TRBV20-1 and TRBJ2-3, with TRBD2 matching over 8 bases. V was pared by 3 bases and J by 2 bases, with 4 bases of the junction left unmatched. The CDR3 has 14 amino acids. Germline V CDR1 and CDR2: DFQATT, SNEGSKA (reference sequence). The CDR3 reads CSASRSGTTDTQYF. The DNA of the CDR3 is TGCAGTGCTAGTCGTAGCGGGACCACAGATACGCAGTATTTT.

The chain's CDR3 is CSVSRGQSTDTQYF. The CDR3 coding sequence is TGCAGTGTTAGCCGGGGGCAGAGTACAGATACGCAGTATTTT. This chain connects TRBV20-1 to TRBJ2-3; D possibly uses TRBD1 or TRBD2 (6 bases each). CDR1 and CDR2 (germline): DFQATT, SNEGSKA (reference sequence). This CDR3 region has 14 residues. Trimming stripped 7 bases from V and 3 bases from J, with 17 bases between.

This clonotype came up a few times. The chain carries TRBV3-1 and TRBJ2-1, with TRBD2 matching over 10 bases. The length of the CDR3 is 14 residues. The V and J ends lost 1 base and 8 bases, in that order; junction bases with no gene match: 2. The germline V gene has CDR1 LGHDT and CDR2 YNNKEL (reference sequence). The CDR3 reads CASSQGSGRDEQFF. In DNA, the CDR3 is TGTGCCAGCAGCCAAGGGAGCGGGAGGGATGAGCAGTTCTTC.

This clonotype occurred a few times. V and J are TRBV5-1 and TRBJ2-1; possible D gene TRBD1, 5 bases. Germline CDR1 and CDR2: SGHRS and YFSETQ. This CDR3 contains 14 residues. V was pared by 0 bases and J by 9 bases, with 13 bases between. CDR3 bases: TGCGCCAGCAGCTTGGGGTTTCAGGGCAGTGAGCAGTTCTTC. It encodes CASSLGFQGSEQFF.

The V and J genes are TRBV7-8 and TRBJ2-7, with 14 bases fitting TRBD2. There are 15 residues in the CDR3. Germline lookup yields CDR1 SGHVS and CDR2 FQNEAQ. The trim removed 5 bases at V and 7 bases at J, leaving 7 bases unmatched. The CDR3 DNA follows: TGTGCCAGCAGCCCCCCGACTAGCGGGAGGGGTGAGCAGTACTTC. Translation: CASSPPTSGRGEQYF. Filled out from reference TRBV7-8 and TRBJ2-7, the complete variable domain reads GAGVSQSPRYKVAKRGQDVALRCDPISGHVSLFWYQQALGQGPEFLTYFQNEAQLDKSGLPSDRFFAERPEGSVSTLKIQRTQQEDSAVYLCASSPPTSGRGEQYFGPGTRLTVT.

This clonotype was seen a handful of times. The V gene is TRBV15, the J gene TRBJ2-6, with D unclear. Trimming removed 1 base from V and 0 bases from J, with 13 bases in between. CDR3 size: 18 residues. CDR1 and CDR2 from the germline V gene are LNHNV and YYDKDF (reference sequence). For the CDR3, the DNA is TGTGCCACCAGCAGAGTCTACTACGTCGCCTCTGGGGCCAACGTCCTGACTTTC. The encoded protein is CATSRVYYVASGANVLTF.

The genes are TRBV20-1 and TRBJ2-7; D is possibly TRBD2 (6 bases). Trimming removed 5 bases from V and 0 bases from J, with 11 bases in between. The germline V gene encodes CDR1 DFQATT and CDR2 SNEGSKA (reference sequence). This CDR3 spans 13 amino acids. The CDR3 protein is CSAASASSYEQYF. CDR3 in DNA: TGCAGTGCTGCTAGCGCCAGCTCCTACGAGCAGTACTTC.

This sequence joins TRBV10-3 and TRBJ2-5, with D unresolved. The CDR3 contains 13 residues. The germline CDR1 and CDR2 sequences are ENHRY and SYGVKD. The germline V and J ends were trimmed by 6 bases and 1 base, with 9 bases remaining between them. The CDR3 region is CAIRISSQETQYF. The CDR3, as DNA: TGTGCCATCAGGATTAGTTCCCAAGAGACCCAGTACTTC.